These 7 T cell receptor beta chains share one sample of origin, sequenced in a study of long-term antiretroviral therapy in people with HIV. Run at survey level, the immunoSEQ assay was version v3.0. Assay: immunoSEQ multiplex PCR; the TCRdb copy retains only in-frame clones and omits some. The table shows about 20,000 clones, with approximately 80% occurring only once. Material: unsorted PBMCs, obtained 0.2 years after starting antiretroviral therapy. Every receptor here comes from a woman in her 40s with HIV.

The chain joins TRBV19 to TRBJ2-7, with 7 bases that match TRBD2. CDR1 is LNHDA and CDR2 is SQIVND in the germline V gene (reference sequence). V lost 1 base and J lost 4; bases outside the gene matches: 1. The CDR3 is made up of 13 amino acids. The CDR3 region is CASSIGGSYEQYF. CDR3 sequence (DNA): TGTGCCAGTAGTATAGGCGGGAGTTACGAGCAGTACTTC.

The CDR3 DNA reads TGTGCCTGGATTTTCGGGGGCTGGGACTATGGCTACACCTTC. As protein: CAWIFGGWDYGYTF. The chain links TRBV30 to TRBJ1-2; D possibly corresponds to TRBD1 (6 bases). V gave up 4 bases and J gave up 3 bases, with 15 bases separating them. Germline V gene lookup returns CDR1 GTSNPN and CDR2 SVGIG (reference sequence). The CDR3 has 14 residues.

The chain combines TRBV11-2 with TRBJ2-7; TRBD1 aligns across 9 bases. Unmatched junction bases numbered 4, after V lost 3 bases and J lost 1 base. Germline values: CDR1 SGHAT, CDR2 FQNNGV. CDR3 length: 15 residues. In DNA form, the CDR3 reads TGTGCCAGCAGCTTGTCGGGACAGGGTTCCTACGAGCAGTACTTC. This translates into CASSLSGQGSYEQYF.

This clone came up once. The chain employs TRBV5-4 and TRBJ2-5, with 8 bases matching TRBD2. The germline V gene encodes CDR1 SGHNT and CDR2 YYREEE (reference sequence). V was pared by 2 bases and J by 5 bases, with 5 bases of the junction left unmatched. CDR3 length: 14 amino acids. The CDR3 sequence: CASSFSGMEETQYF. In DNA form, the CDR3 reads TGTGCCAGCAGCTTTAGCGGGATGGAGGAGACCCAGTACTTC.

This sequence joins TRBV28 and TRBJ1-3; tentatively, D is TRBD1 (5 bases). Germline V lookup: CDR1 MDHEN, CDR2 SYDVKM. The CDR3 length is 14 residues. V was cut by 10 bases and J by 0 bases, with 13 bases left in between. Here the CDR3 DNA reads TGTGCCACCGGGGTGGGACCCTCTGGAAACACCATATATTTT. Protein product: CATGVGPSGNTIYF.

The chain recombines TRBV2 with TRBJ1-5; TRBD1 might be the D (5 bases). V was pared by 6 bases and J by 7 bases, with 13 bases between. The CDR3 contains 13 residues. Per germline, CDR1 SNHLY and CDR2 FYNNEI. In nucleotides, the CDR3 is TGTGCCAGCAGCGACAGCCTCAGGCAGCCCCAGCATTTT. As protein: CASSDSLRQPQHF. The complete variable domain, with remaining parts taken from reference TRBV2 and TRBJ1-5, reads EPEVTQTPSHQVTQMGQEVILRCVPISNHLYFYWYRQILGQKVEFLVSFYNNEISEKSEIFDDQFSVERPDGSNFTLKIRSTKLEDSAMYFCASSDSLRQPQHFGDGTRLSIL.

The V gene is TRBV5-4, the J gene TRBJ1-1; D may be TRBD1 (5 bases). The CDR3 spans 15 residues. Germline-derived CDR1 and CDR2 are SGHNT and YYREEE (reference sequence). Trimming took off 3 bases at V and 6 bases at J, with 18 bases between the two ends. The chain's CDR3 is CASSSWQGVMAEAFF. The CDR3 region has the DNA TGTGCCAGCAGCTCCTGGCAGGGCGTAATGGCTGAAGCTTTCTTT.